The 2 T cell receptor beta chains listed next were all sequenced from one sample in a study of CD4+ T cells in melanoma. Sequencing was performed with immunoSEQ multiplex PCR; in TCRdb, only in-frame clones are kept and a portion is missing. This sample has some 110,000 clones, with approximately 90% found just once. The sequenced sample was peripheral blood. These receptors were obtained from a human donor with melanoma.

The rearrangement links TRBV28 to TRBJ1-2; TRBD1 is a possible D gene (6 bases). The CDR3 length is 14 residues. Deletions cut 3 bases from V and 8 bases from J, with 16 bases between. Germline V lookup: CDR1 MDHEN, CDR2 SYDVKM. The CDR3: CASSFQGRNRGYTF. The CDR3 coding sequence is TGTGCCAGCAGTTTCCAGGGGCGAAACCGGGGCTACACCTTC.

J is TRBJ2-2 and V is TRBV4-3, with TRBD2 matching over 8 bases. After removal of 0 bases from V and 7 bases from J, the junction contained 10 bases not matched to a gene. The CDR3 is made up of 17 amino acids. CDR1 is LGHNA, CDR2 YSLEER, per germline. CDR3 residues: CASSQDASGRAGGELFF. Here the CDR3 DNA reads TGCGCCAGCAGCCAAGATGCGAGCGGGAGAGCGGGCGGGGAGCTGTTTTTT.